This T cell receptor beta chain originates from a study of T cells in Graves' hyperthyroidism and ophthalmopathy. General observations from the study: Median prediction lead before ophthalmopathy onset was 6 to 8 months with the model. In the analysis, a 13 V-J model separated ophthalmopathy from stable hyperthyroidism.

Researchers amplified the TCR beta CDR3 regions from RNA transcripts. The primer set for the first-round RT-PCR of the TCR CDR3 was HTBI. In TCRdb, the multiplex PCR reads were re-called with MiXCR into one record per CDR3 protein. The table shows about 600,000 distinct CDR3 sequences, with more than 15% occurring only once. As to this clonotype: The antigen is not known. One junction end disagrees with the germline gene, perhaps due to a read error.

The sample consisted of blood. This clonotype was obtained from a woman in her 40s with Graves' ophthalmopathy.

The CDR3 here is CAGSLTGQETQYF. In DNA form, the CDR3 reads TGTGCCGGCAGCCTGACAGGTCAAGAGACCCAGTACTTC. V gene TRBV7-9 combines with J gene TRBJ2-5, with D tentatively TRBD1 (6 bases). This CDR3 is built from 13 residues. The germline gives CDR1 SEHNR, CDR2 FQNEAQ (reference sequence).